This T cell receptor (beta chain) was recovered during a study of blood T cell repertoires in COVID-19. As for the study in general: The analysed material was cDNA or gDNA that came from T cells, B-cell-depleted T cells, or PBMCs.

Trimming at V came to 4 bases and at J to 5 bases, leaving 4 bases not matched to a gene. Per the germline V gene, CDR1 is PRHDT and CDR2 is FYEKMQ (reference sequence). The CDR3 spans 14 residues. This clone has just one count. Source study methods: The authors estimated nucleated cell counts from reference gene primer amplification. The assay was immunoSEQ multiplex PCR, and TCRdb's table has in-frame clones only and misses some. The V and J calls and clone size come from that table; D and trimming were worked out from the DNA. The profile covers around 140,000 clones, with over 75% appearing a single time and about 40% taken by the ten largest.

The chain is built from TRBV13 and TRBJ2-5, with 10 bases fitting TRBD2. Material for sequencing was peripheral blood. The receptor's source is a human donor in a cohort sampled during active COVID-19. CDR3 sequence: CASSSSSGGETQYF. The CDR3 DNA follows: TGTGCCAGCAGCTCCAGTAGCGGGGGGGAGACCCAGTACTTC.